This TCR beta chain was identified in a study of cytomegalovirus exposure and HLA in healthy donors. The study, taken as a whole, reports: Both high specificity and high sensitivity reportedly marked the classifier's diagnosis of cytomegalovirus status. Most observed TCR sequences were rare, whereas some public TCRs were detected in many donors. Altogether, some 170 TCR beta chains were recorded as cytomegalovirus-associated.

The CDR3 is 15 residues long. The J segment lost 6 bases and the V segment lost 5 bases, leaving 9 bases of the junction unmatched. Per the germline V gene, CDR1 is MRHNA and CDR2 is SNTAGT. Notes on this clone: What it binds is not known.

TCRdb's copy holds only in-frame clones and misses some; the assay was immunoSEQ multiplex PCR. The repertoire holds approximately 46,000 clones, over 85% seen once, with around 2.1% in the top ten. Sequencing was done on a sample of PBMCs. The chain carries TRBV6-4 and TRBJ2-1, with 8 bases fitting TRBD1. The sequence came from a young woman in good health and CMV-seronegative. The CDR3 sequence is CASSLAGGEGNEQFF. In DNA form, the CDR3 reads TGTGCCAGCAGTCTTGCAGGGGGCGAGGGCAATGAGCAGTTCTTC.